The 14 T cell receptor beta chains listed next were all sequenced from one sample in a study of memory CD4+ T cells and cytomegalovirus serostatus. Generated by immunoSEQ multiplex PCR, the TCRdb table keeps only in-frame clones and is missing some. This table has around 50,000 clones, around 76% appearing once. The sort gate was single viable CD3+CD4+CD8-CD45RO+ cells for memory CD4+ T cells. Sequences were obtained from memory CD4+ T cells from blood. These receptors were obtained from an adult in good health and CMV-seropositive.

This sequence joins TRBV11-2 and TRBJ1-4, with D perhaps matching TRBD1 (6 bases). CDR1 and CDR2 (germline): SGHAT, FQNNGV. The CDR3 runs 15 residues. Trimming pared 6 bases from V and 8 bases from J, leaving 19 bases between. In DNA, the CDR3 is TGTGCCAGCAGTTCCGGACAGTACATTACGGAAAAACTGTTTTTT. The encoded protein is CASSSGQYITEKLFF.

The J gene is TRBJ1-4, the V gene TRBV5-8; no definite D call. This CDR3 is built from 15 residues. Looked up from germline, CDR1 is SGHTS and CDR2 is YDEGEE. Deletions cut 1 base from V and 5 bases from J, with 12 bases between. The CDR3, as DNA: TGTGCCAGCAGCTTGTACTATCAAGGGAATGAAAAACTGTTTTTT. It codes for CASSLYYQGNEKLFF.

The chain links TRBV4-1 to TRBJ1-1; D possibly corresponds to TRBD1 (5 bases). The germline V gene has CDR1 MGHRA and CDR2 YSYEKL. V was cut by 2 bases and J by 5 bases, with 15 bases left in between. The CDR3 consists of 15 residues. This chain's CDR3 is CASSQPLLGDTEAFF. DNA of the CDR3: TGCGCCAGCAGCCAACCCCTCCTGGGGGATACTGAAGCTTTCTTT.

V usage is TRBV4-2 and J usage is TRBJ1-2; D is uncertain. The CDR3 is 15 amino acids. With 0 bases removed from V and 0 bases from J, the gap between germline ends came to 8 bases. Germline CDR1 reads LGHNA; CDR2 reads YNFKEQ. In DNA form, the CDR3 reads TGTGCCAGCAGCCAAGACGTCAGCTCTAACTATGGCTACACCTTC. Protein product: CASSQDVSSNYGYTF.

Notes on this clone: An end of the junction differs from the germline gene, which may be a read error. V and J are TRBV29-1 and TRBJ2-3; D remains ambiguous. CDR1 SQVTM and CDR2 ANQGSEA come from the germline V gene. The CDR3 runs to 9 residues. The CDR3 nucleotides are TGCAGCGTAGAAGATACGCAGTATTTT. Translated, it gives CSVEDTQYF.

The chain is built from TRBV10-3 and TRBJ1-1; D gene ambiguous. Germline V gene lookup returns CDR1 ENHRY and CDR2 SYGVKD. This CDR3 spans 14 amino acids. Trimming removed 4 bases from V and 1 base from J, with 10 bases in between. CDR3 coding DNA: TGTGCCATCAGTGTTAGGGCCACGAACACTGAAGCTTTCTTT. Translating gives CAISVRATNTEAFF.

This chain joins TRBV11-3 and TRBJ2-1; no definite D call. Trimming cost V 5 bases and J 3 bases, with 5 bases left between them. The V gene's germline CDR1 is SGHNT and CDR2 YENEEA. The CDR3 runs to 12 residues. CDR3 sequence: CASSRNYNEQFF. The CDR3, as DNA: TGTGCCAGCAGCCGGAACTACAATGAGCAGTTCTTC. Full variable domain (outside the CDR3, taken from reference TRBV11-3 and TRBJ2-1): EAGVVQSPRYKIIEKKQPVAFWCNPISGHNTLYWYLQNLGQGPELLIRYENEEAVDDSQLPKDRFSAERLKGVDSTLKIQPAELGDSAVYLCASSRNYNEQFFGPGTRLTVL.

The genes are TRBV25-1 and TRBJ1-4; D is uncertain. Trimming shortened V by 2 bases and J by 0 bases, and 7 bases separated the two germline ends. This CDR3 has 15 residues. CDR1 is MGHDK, CDR2 SYGVNS, per germline. The CDR3, as DNA: TGTGCCAGCAGTGAAACAGTTGCAACTAATGAAAAACTGTTTTTT. This translates into CASSETVATNEKLFF.

The CDR3 sequence: CASSVVGQYNSPLHF. CDR3 bases: TGTGCCAGCAGCGTAGTCGGACAGTATAATTCACCCCTCCACTTT. V is TRBV9 and J is TRBJ1-6; D might be TRBD1 (6 bases). Germline CDR1 is SGDLS and CDR2 is YYNGEE. Trimming left V 0 bases short and J 4 bases short, with 8 bases between. This CDR3 spans 15 amino acids.

The chain joins TRBV5-1 to TRBJ2-1, with a tentative D call TRBD2 (6 bases). The CDR3 runs to 14 residues. The V and J ends lost 6 bases and 3 bases respectively, with 13 bases between them. Germline V gives CDR1 SGHRS, CDR2 YFSETQ. The CDR3 protein is CASTDKTSYNEQFF. The CDR3 nucleotides are TGCGCCAGCACCGATAAGACTAGCTACAATGAGCAGTTCTTC.

The rearrangement joins TRBV19 to TRBJ2-7, with D possibly TRBD1 on 5 matching bases. Germline CDR1 and CDR2: LNHDA and SQIVND (reference sequence). There are 10 residues in the CDR3. Trimming pared 9 bases from V and 9 bases from J, leaving 12 bases between. The CDR3 reads CASPTRGQYF. The CDR3 coding sequence is TGTGCCAGCCCGACAAGGGGGCAGTACTTC.

The chain recombines TRBV6-4 with TRBJ2-2; D might be TRBD2 (6 bases). Germline V gene lookup returns CDR1 MRHNA and CDR2 SNTAGT. The ends were cut back, 6 bases at V and 3 bases at J, with 20 bases in the middle. The length of the CDR3 is 17 residues. The CDR3 nucleotides are TGTGCCAGCAGCGAACAAACAGCGGGTGGGGACACCGGGGAGCTGTTTTTT. Its protein is CASSEQTAGGDTGELFF.

This chain joins TRBV15 and TRBJ2-3; maybe TRBD1 (5 bases). There are 15 residues in the CDR3. The germline gives CDR1 LNHNV, CDR2 YYDKDF (reference sequence). The V and J ends lost 0 bases and 0 bases respectively, with 7 bases between them. CDR3 coding DNA: TGTGCCACCAGCAGAGAGGGGCTTAGCACAGATACGCAGTATTTT. Translation: CATSREGLSTDTQYF.

Only a few counts were recorded for this clone. V and J are TRBV6-1 and TRBJ2-3; D gene unclear. CDR3 length: 17 residues. V lost 1 base, J lost 4 bases, and 18 bases lay in between. From germline, CDR1 is MNHNS and CDR2 SASEGT. The CDR3, as DNA: TGTGCCAGCAGTGAAGATAGCTTCGTTCTCCGAGCAGATACGCAGTATTTT. Translating it yields CASSEDSFVLRADTQYF.